A selection of T cell receptor beta chains follows, all from one sample in a study of T-cell reconstitution after alpha-beta-depleted transplantation in children. TCRdb itself ran the PCR reads through MiXCR, one entry per CDR3 protein. The sample contains about 360,000 distinct CDR3 sequences, about an eighth of which appear only once. The starting material was PBMCs, obtained from the stem cell graft. Receptors were obtained from a human donor who donated a stem cell graft to a child with Fanconi anemia. Both conserved end residues are part of each CDR3. A D gene is named only where the DNA matches it firmly. Not every row has a clone size; where given, it reads once, few, many or a size class.

TRBJ1-2 . . TRBV29-1 TGCAGCGTTGTGGTCAACTATGGCTACACCTTC CSVVVNYGYTF
TRBJ1-2 . . TRBV29-1 TGCAGCGCTGAGAGTGTACAGGGTATAGGCTACACCTTC CSAESVQGIGYTF
TRBJ2-5 . . TRBV14 TGTGCCAGCAGCCGAGGAGGAGGGGGTGAGACCCAGTACTTC CASSRGGGGETQYF
TRBJ2-3 TRBD2 few TRBV4-3 TGCGCCAGCAGCCAAGAGGCCAGCGGGGGGCCTACAGATACGCAGTATTTT CASSQEASGGPTDTQYF
TRBJ1-1 TRBD1 . TRBV29-1 TGCAGCGTCGAGACAGGGGGATCCACTGAAGCTTTCTTT CSVETGGSTEAFF
TRBJ2-1 . few TRBV24-1 TGTGCCACCAGTGATCCCCCCCTTGGGGAAAGCGAGCAGTTCTTC CATSDPPLGESEQFF
TRBJ2-2 TRBD2 few TRBV7-6 TGTGCCAGCAGCCTCCATCTAGCGGGGGGCACCGGGGAGCTGTTTTTT CASSLHLAGGTGELFF
TRBJ2-4 . . TRBV28 TGTGCCAGCGAAAAGGGAGTCAAAAACATTCAGTACTTC CASEKGVKNIQYF
TRBJ2-1 TRBD1 . TRBV5-1 TGCGCCAGCAGCTTGATCGGACAGGGGTACAATGAGCAGTTCTTC CASSLIGQGYNEQFF
TRBJ1-2 . few TRBV4-3 TGCGCCAGCAGCCCGAACCGGGTAGGGAACTATGGCTACACCTTC CASSPNRVGNYGYTF
TRBJ2-1 . . TRBV6-2/TRBV6-3 TGTGCCAGCAGTTACACAGTCAGGTACAATGAGCAGTTCTTC CASSYTVRYNEQFF
TRBJ1-2 . . TRBV6-1 TGTGCCAGCAGTGACAGGGACAATGGCTACACCTTC CASSDRDNGYTF
TRBJ1-2 . few TRBV4-3 TGCGCCAGCAGCCAGGCAGTGACCTATGGCTACACCTTC CASSQAVTYGYTF
TRBJ2-1 . many TRBV29-1 TGCAGCGTGGGACAGGGACTAGTTGGCCATGAGCAGTTCTTC CSVGQGLVGHEQFF
TRBJ2-7 . many TRBV5-5 TGTGCCAGCAGCTCCACTACCGGCGGGGGCCCCTACGAGCAGTACTTC CASSSTTGGGPYEQYF
TRBJ2-1 . many TRBV7-9 TGTGCCAGCAGTGACGAACGCAATGAGCAGTTCTTC CASSDERNEQFF
TRBJ2-5 TRBD2 . TRBV4-3 TGCGCCAGCAGCCAAGGGACTAGCGGGGGAGTAGAGACCCAGTACTTC CASSQGTSGGVETQYF
TRBJ2-5 . . TRBV20-1 TGCAGTGCTACGCCGGGTAGCCAAGAGACCCAGTACTTC CSATPGSQETQYF
TRBJ2-7 TRBD1 many TRBV18 TGTGCCAGCTCACCCCGTCAGGGGGACAACGAGCAGTACTTC CASSPRQGDNEQYF
TRBJ2-5 TRBD2 few TRBV3-1 TGTGCCAGCAGCCAAGAGGTACGACTAGCAGAGACCCAGTACTTC CASSQEVRLAETQYF
TRBJ1-6 . . TRBV6-2/TRBV6-3 TGTGCCAGCAGTTACGAAGGAAGGCGTTCCTATAATTCACCCCTCCACTTT CASSYEGRRSYNSPLHF
TRBJ2-7 TRBD2 . TRBV20-1 TGCAGTGCAAAGAGGGGCGGGGGGAACGAGCAGTACTTC CSAKRGGGNEQYF
TRBJ2-3 . . TRBV2 TGTGCCAGCGGGGGGTCGTACGAGGTCGTCACAGATACGCAGTATTTT CASGGSYEVVTDTQYF
TRBJ2-6 . few TRBV18 TGTGCCAGCTCACCACCGGGACAAGCCTACTCTGGGGCCAACGTCCTGACTTTC CASSPPGQAYSGANVLTF
TRBJ2-2 . few TRBV2 TGTGCCAGGGCCCAAGGAGGGGAGCTGTTTTTT CARAQGGELFF
TRBJ1-1 . . TRBV20-1 TGCAGTGCTAGTACAACAGACCTCAACACTGAAGCTTTCTTT CSASTTDLNTEAFF
TRBJ2-7 TRBD2 . TRBV29-1 TGCAGCGTTTTCGGGGGGGGCTCCTACGAGCAGTACTTC CSVFGGGSYEQYF
TRBJ2-1 . . TRBV14 TGTGCCAGCAGCCGGGGTGGCTCCTACTATGAGCAGTTCTTC CASSRGGSYYEQFF
TRBJ2-5 . . TRBV24-1 TGTGCCACCAGTGATTTTGGCAGAGAAGAGACCCAGTACTTC CATSDFGREETQYF
TRBJ2-2 TRBD2 . TRBV7-2 TGTGCCAGCAGCATACTAGCGGGGGTCGGGGAGCTGTTTTTT CASSILAGVGELFF
TRBJ1-1 . few TRBV28 TGTGCCAGCACCCCTCTCGTTGGGCTTTTGAACACTGAAGCTTTCTTT CASTPLVGLLNTEAFF
TRBJ2-5 . . TRBV20-1 TGCAGTGCTAGAGATCCCGGCGGGGCTAAAGAGACCCAGTACTTC CSARDPGGAKETQYF
TRBJ1-2 TRBD1 many TRBV4-3 TGCGCCAGCAGCCAAGGCCCAGGGGGGGTCTATGGCTACACCTTC CASSQGPGGVYGYTF
TRBJ1-2 . . TRBV14 TGTGCCATCACCCGCGGGGGGAACTATGGCTACACCTTC CAITRGGNYGYTF
TRBJ2-2 . few TRBV4-2 TGTGCCAGCAGCCAACAAGATCCCGCTACGAACACCGGGGAGCTGTTTTTT CASSQQDPATNTGELFF
TRBJ1-5 . . TRBV27 TGTGCCAGCAGTTTAAAAGCGTTGGGCAGGGAGGAACAGCCCCAGCATTTT CASSLKALGREEQPQHF
TRBJ1-6 . . TRBV10-3 TGTGCCATTCAGGTTACACTTGATAATTCACCCCTCCACTTT CAIQVTLDNSPLHF
TRBJ1-2 TRBD1 . TRBV7-8 TGTGCCAGCAGCCGGGACAGGTCTAACTATGGCTACACCTTC CASSRDRSNYGYTF
TRBJ1-4 TRBD1 few TRBV30 TGTGCCTTAACCCGGGAGAGGGGGCTCGATGAAAAACTGTTTTTT CALTRERGLDEKLFF
TRBJ1-1 TRBD1 . TRBV5-1 TGCGCCAGCCACCTTGGACAGGGCGGGAACACTGAAGCTTTCTTT CASHLGQGGNTEAFF
TRBJ2-1 . few TRBV25-1 TGTGCCAGCAATGGGGCGGGTCTTCGCAATGAGCAGTTCTTC CASNGAGLRNEQFF
TRBJ2-2 . . TRBV20-1 TGCAGTGCCAGGTCTAGGAGGGCCGCCACCGGGGAGCTGTTTTTT CSARSRRAATGELFF
TRBJ2-5 . many TRBV25-1 TGTGCCAGCACGAATGAAATGGAAGAGACCCAGTACTTC CASTNEMEETQYF
TRBJ2-3 . . TRBV11-2 TGTGCCAGCAGCTTAGGAGGTGGGGGCCCCCCCAGCACAGATACGCAGTATTTT CASSLGGGGPPSTDTQYF
TRBJ2-7 TRBD1 few TRBV5-1 TGCGCCAGCAGCAGAGCCGAGACAGGGGGCGAGCAGTACTTC CASSRAETGGEQYF